These 28 T cell receptor beta chains share one sample of origin, sequenced in a study of blood T cell repertoires in COVID-19. The table came from immunoSEQ multiplex PCR; TCRdb's copy has only in-frame clones and leaves some out. The sample carries approximately 38,000 clones, roughly 87% recorded once. Sequencing input: peripheral blood. These receptors were taken from a human donor in a cohort sampled during active COVID-19.

The chain has TRBV19 and TRBJ2-2, with 8 nucleotides matching TRBD1. The V gene's germline CDR1 is LNHDA and CDR2 SQIVND (reference sequence). V gave up 1 base and J gave up 1 base; unmatched junction bases: 5. The CDR3 is made up of 17 amino acids. CDR3 sequence (DNA): TGTGCCAGTAGTATAGCGCCCGGGACAGGGAACACCGGGGAGCTGTTTTTT. It specifies CASSIAPGTGNTGELFF.

This clone was observed a handful of times. The rearrangement links TRBV28 to TRBJ1-1; D is uncertain. CDR1 is MDHEN, CDR2 SYDVKM, per germline. The CDR3 is made up of 14 amino acids. V lost 2 bases and J 0 bases, leaving 7 bases between the germline ends. This CDR3 is CASSLNRLNTEAFF. CDR3 DNA: TGTGCCAGCAGTTTAAATAGATTGAACACTGAAGCTTTCTTT.

CDR3 loop: CASSPSPGLLYNEQFF. The CDR3 nucleotides are TGTGCCAGCAGCCCCTCTCCGGGACTCCTGTACAATGAGCAGTTCTTC. This chain joins TRBV11-3 and TRBJ2-1; tentatively, D is TRBD2 (6 bases). The CDR3 sequence is 16 residues long. The V and J ends lost 5 bases and 4 bases respectively, with 18 bases between them. Germline values: CDR1 SGHNT, CDR2 YENEEA.

This clone is a singleton in its sample. This chain uses TRBV28 with TRBJ2-3, with D possibly TRBD2 on 6 matching bases. Trimming took 6 bases from V and 0 from J, leaving 19 bases between them. Germline values: CDR1 MDHEN, CDR2 SYDVKM. The CDR3 sequence is 17 residues long. The CDR3 spells CASRSPLREFSTDTQYF. CDR3 sequence (DNA): TGTGCCAGCAGGAGCCCGTTGCGGGAATTTAGCACAGATACGCAGTATTTT.

This chain connects TRBV5-1 to TRBJ2-5, with 8 nucleotides matching TRBD1. J was trimmed by 5 bases and V by 0 bases; bases with no gene match: 12. This CDR3 spans 17 amino acids. The germline gives CDR1 SGHRS, CDR2 YFSETQ. This chain's CDR3 is CASSLGTGQGRGETQYF. As DNA, the CDR3 is TGCGCCAGCAGCTTGGGAACCGGACAGGGACGAGGGGAGACCCAGTACTTC.

The rearrangement joins TRBV6-6 to TRBJ2-6, with D unresolved. This CDR3 is 16 amino acids long. Looked up from germline, CDR1 is MNHNY and CDR2 is SVGAGI (reference sequence). V lost 0 bases and J 2 bases, leaving 8 bases between the germline ends. CDR3 loop: CASSYSGPTGANVLTF. CDR3 DNA: TGTGCCAGCAGTTACTCTGGGCCAACTGGGGCCAACGTCCTGACTTTC.

The genes are TRBV5-1 and TRBJ2-7; 10 bases fit TRBD1. CDR1 SGHRS and CDR2 YFSETQ come from the germline V gene. The V segment lost 5 bases and the J segment 13 bases; nucleotides outside the gene matches: 12. The CDR3 runs to 13 residues. The CDR3 nucleotides read TGCGCCAGCAGGCCCGGGACAGGGGCCTCGGCATACTTC. Translating it yields CASRPGTGASAYF.

The rearrangement links TRBV5-6 to TRBJ2-7; D gene ambiguous. Looked up from germline, CDR1 is SGHDT and CDR2 is YYEEEE. This CDR3 is 13 amino acids long. V dropped 4 bases and J dropped 5 bases, with 13 bases sitting between them. The CDR3 coding sequence is TGTGCCAGCAGCGTCACCCTTCAGGACGAGCAGTACTTC. As protein: CASSVTLQDEQYF.

This chain connects TRBV19 to TRBJ2-6, with 7 bases matching TRBD1. CDR3 length: 15 residues. Germline values: CDR1 LNHDA, CDR2 SQIVND (reference sequence). V lost 6 bases and J lost 0; bases outside the gene matches: 2. This CDR3 is CASSGTDSGANVLTF. The CDR3 coding sequence is TGTGCCAGTAGCGGGACAGACTCTGGGGCCAACGTCCTGACTTTC.

A single count supports this clone. CDR3: CASSLSTGGYGYTF. In DNA form, the CDR3 reads TGCGCCAGCAGCTTGAGTACAGGGGGCTATGGCTACACCTTC. This sequence joins TRBV5-1 and TRBJ1-2, with TRBD1 matching 8 bases. The V segment lost 1 base and the J segment 4 bases; nucleotides outside the gene matches: 3. Germline CDR1 is SGHRS and CDR2 is YFSETQ. The CDR3 is 14 amino acids.

This sequence joins TRBV7-9 and TRBJ2-5; a weak D match, TRBD1 (8 bases). CDR3 length: 18 amino acids. Germline lookup yields CDR1 SEHNR and CDR2 FQNEAQ (reference sequence). V gave up 1 base and J gave up 0 bases, with 18 bases separating them. Written as DNA, the CDR3 is TGTGCCAGCAGCTTAGGGCGACAGGGGACTAAATACCAAGAGACCCAGTACTTC. Protein sequence: CASSLGRQGTKYQETQYF. The whole variable domain, filled in from reference TRBV7-9 and TRBJ2-5, reads DTGVSQNPRHKITKRGQNVTFRCDPISEHNRLYWYRQTLGQGPEFLTYFQNEAQLEKSRLLSDRFSAERPKGSFSTLEIQRTEQGDSAMYLCASSLGRQGTKYQETQYFGPGTRLLVL.

The chain has TRBV28 and TRBJ2-3; tentative D call: TRBD2 (5 bases). The V end was cut by 4 bases, the J end by 1 base, with 18 bases between. This CDR3 comprises 17 residues. Germline-derived CDR1 and CDR2 are MDHEN and SYDVKM. The CDR3 spells CASSSSTDSRRTDTQYF. The CDR3 region has the DNA TGTGCCAGCAGTTCGTCGACGGACTCCCGCCGCACAGATACGCAGTATTTT.

The chain combines TRBV5-1 with TRBJ2-2; 12 bases line up with TRBD1. CDR3 length: 19 residues. V lost 4 bases, J lost 1 base, and 11 bases stayed unmatched. Germline V lookup: CDR1 SGHRS, CDR2 YFSETQ. The CDR3 protein is CASSPSGTGGAGNTGELFF. DNA for the CDR3: TGCGCCAGCAGCCCTTCGGGGACAGGGGGCGCGGGGAACACCGGGGAGCTGTTTTTT.

The chain is built from TRBV20-1 and TRBJ2-1; TRBD2 matches 14 bases. The CDR3 consists of 16 residues. V trimming: 3 bases; J trimming: 10 bases; junction bases outside the gene matches: 11. Germline CDR1 is DFQATT and CDR2 is SNEGSKA (reference sequence). CDR3 amino acids: CSASALGTSGRGEQFF. CDR3 coding DNA: TGCAGTGCTAGTGCCTTAGGGACTAGCGGGAGAGGGGAGCAGTTCTTC.

This chain links TRBV1 with TRBJ2-5; TRBD2, the table's D call, was not compared with the DNA. TRBV1 is given as a pseudogene. The CDR3 is 16 amino acids. CDR3: CTTSRASGLWEETQYF. Written as DNA, the CDR3 is TGCACCACCAGCCGGGCTAGCGGGTTATGGGAAGAGACCCAGTACTTC.

This clone was observed a handful of times. This chain joins TRBV7-6 and TRBJ2-7; 11 bases are shared with TRBD2. Trimming at V came to 0 bases and at J to 7 bases, leaving 11 bases not matched to a gene. There are 17 residues in the CDR3. Germline values: CDR1 SGHVS, CDR2 FNYEAQ. The CDR3 sequence is CASSLAPSGGFVGEQYF. CDR3 nucleotide sequence: TGTGCCAGCAGCTTAGCCCCTAGCGGGGGGTTCGTGGGAGAGCAGTACTTC.

This clone rates as medium-sized. The rearrangement links TRBV25-1 to TRBJ2-1; the D gene is possibly TRBD2 (6 bases). Looked up from germline, CDR1 is MGHDK and CDR2 is SYGVNS. Trimming removed 2 bases from V and 6 bases from J, with 14 bases in between. This CDR3 region has 15 residues. For the CDR3, the DNA is TGTGCCAGCAGTGAAGCGGGGAGTGGCTCCAATGAGCAGTTCTTC. Translation gives CASSEAGSGSNEQFF.

CDR3 nucleotides: TGCGCCAGCAGGAGGGGGACAGGCTATGGCTACACCTTC. Translated, it gives CASRRGTGYGYTF. V usage is TRBV5-1 and J usage is TRBJ1-2, with 8 nucleotides matching TRBD1. This CDR3 contains 13 residues. The V and J ends lost 5 bases and 4 bases, in that order; junction bases with no gene match: 4. CDR1 SGHRS and CDR2 YFSETQ come from the germline V gene.

V usage is TRBV5-1 and J usage is TRBJ2-5; 9 nucleotides line up with TRBD1. The CDR3 is made up of 15 amino acids. CDR1 is SGHRS and CDR2 is YFSETQ in the germline V gene. V gave up 2 bases and J gave up 2 bases; unmatched junction bases: 4. As DNA, the CDR3 is TGCGCCAGCAGCTTCGGGACAGGGAGGCAAGAGACCCAGTACTTC. Residues: CASSFGTGRQETQYF.

This clone was seen only a few times. CDR3 nucleotides: TGCGCCAGCAGCCAAGATGAGACTAGCATCGGGGAGCTGTTTTTT. Protein sequence: CASSQDETSIGELFF. The chain joins TRBV4-1 to TRBJ2-2, with TRBD2 matching over 7 bases. The length of the CDR3 is 15 residues. CDR1 and CDR2 from the germline V gene are MGHRA and YSYEKL. The V and J ends lost 0 bases and 7 bases, in that order; junction bases with no gene match: 5.

The chain recombines TRBV27 with TRBJ2-7; TRBD1 is a possible D gene (6 bases). V was pared by 5 bases and J by 5 bases, with 22 bases between. Germline V gene sequence: CDR1 MNHEY, CDR2 SMNVEV (reference sequence). The CDR3 contains 16 residues. The CDR3, as DNA: TGTGCCAGCAGTGGCCACCCACAGGGCACCCGTGACGAGCAGTACTTC. This gives the protein CASSGHPQGTRDEQYF.

In its sample, this clone was seen once. This sequence joins TRBV15 and TRBJ1-2; the D is unclear. There are 12 residues in the CDR3. V was trimmed by 0 bases and J by 14 bases, leaving 13 bases between them. CDR1 is LNHNV, CDR2 YYDKDF, per germline (reference sequence). The DNA of the CDR3 is TGTGCCACCAGCAGAGATGTGGCGGGAAAGACCTTC. Protein: CATSRDVAGKTF.

This rearrangement joins TRBV5-1 to TRBJ2-4; maybe TRBD1 (6 bases). CDR3 size: 18 residues. The ends were cut back, 3 bases at V and 2 bases at J, with 21 bases in the middle. Per germline, CDR1 SGHRS and CDR2 YFSETQ. DNA for the CDR3: TGCGCCAGCAGCTCGGACAGTTACCTTGAACTTACCAAAAACATTCAGTACTTC. It codes for CASSSDSYLELTKNIQYF.

This clone was found a few times. The chain carries TRBV2 and TRBJ1-5, with TRBD1 as a possible D gene (5 bases). This CDR3 is 20 amino acids long. V was pared by 3 bases and J by 0 bases, with 24 bases between. Germline CDR1 SNHLY, CDR2 FYNNEI. The CDR3 DNA sequence: TGTGCCAGCAGTGAGGGGCGGGGCCGACAAAGAGGGAGTAGCAATCAGCCCCAGCATTTT. This codes for CASSEGRGRQRGSSNQPQHF. Based on the CDR3 plus reference TRBV2 and TRBJ1-5, the full variable domain is EPEVTQTPSHQVTQMGQEVILRCVPISNHLYFYWYRQILGQKVEFLVSFYNNEISEKSEIFDDQFSVERPDGSNFTLKIRSTKLEDSAMYFCASSEGRGRQRGSSNQPQHFGDGTRLSIL.

The V gene is TRBV27, the J gene TRBJ2-1, with D hard to call. The V end was cut by 1 base, the J end by 4 bases, with 11 bases between. Germline V gene lookup returns CDR1 MNHEY and CDR2 SMNVEV (reference sequence). The CDR3 contains 15 residues. CDR3 region: CASSLLTPQYNEQFF. Written as DNA, the CDR3 is TGTGCCAGCAGTTTATTAACCCCACAATACAATGAGCAGTTCTTC.

The V gene is TRBV5-1, the J gene TRBJ1-6; D gene uncertain. The V gene's germline CDR1 is SGHRS and CDR2 YFSETQ. The germline V and J ends were trimmed by 0 bases and 6 bases, with 13 bases remaining between them. The CDR3 contains 16 residues. The CDR3 bases are TGCGCCAGCAGCTTGGAGGCAGGCAGCAGTAATTCACCCCTCCACTTT. Its translation is CASSLEAGSSNSPLHF. The full variable domain, rest sourced from reference TRBV5-1 and TRBJ1-6, is KAGVTQTPRYLIKTRGQQVTLSCSPISGHRSVSWYQQTPGQGLQFLFEYFSETQRNKGNFPGRFSGRQFSNSRSEMNVSTLELGDSALYLCASSLEAGSSNSPLHFGNGTRLTVT.

The rearrangement links TRBV4-1 to TRBJ2-5, with TRBD2 as a possible D gene (5 bases). Trimming took 4 bases from V and 4 from J, leaving 10 bases between them. CDR3 length equals 13 residues. Germline V lookup: CDR1 MGHRA, CDR2 YSYEKL. CDR3 loop: CASSLSRGETQYF. Written as DNA, the CDR3 is TGCGCCAGCAGCCTTTCCCGGGGAGAGACCCAGTACTTC.

The J gene is TRBJ2-2, the V gene TRBV15, with D possibly matching TRBD1 (6 bases). The CDR3 is 14 residues long. Germline V gives CDR1 LNHNV, CDR2 YYDKDF (reference sequence). The germline V and J ends were trimmed by 2 bases and 4 bases, with 8 bases remaining between them. CDR3 coding DNA: TGTGCCACCAGCAGACAGGGGAGCACCGGGGAGCTGTTTTTT. Amino acids: CATSRQGSTGELFF.